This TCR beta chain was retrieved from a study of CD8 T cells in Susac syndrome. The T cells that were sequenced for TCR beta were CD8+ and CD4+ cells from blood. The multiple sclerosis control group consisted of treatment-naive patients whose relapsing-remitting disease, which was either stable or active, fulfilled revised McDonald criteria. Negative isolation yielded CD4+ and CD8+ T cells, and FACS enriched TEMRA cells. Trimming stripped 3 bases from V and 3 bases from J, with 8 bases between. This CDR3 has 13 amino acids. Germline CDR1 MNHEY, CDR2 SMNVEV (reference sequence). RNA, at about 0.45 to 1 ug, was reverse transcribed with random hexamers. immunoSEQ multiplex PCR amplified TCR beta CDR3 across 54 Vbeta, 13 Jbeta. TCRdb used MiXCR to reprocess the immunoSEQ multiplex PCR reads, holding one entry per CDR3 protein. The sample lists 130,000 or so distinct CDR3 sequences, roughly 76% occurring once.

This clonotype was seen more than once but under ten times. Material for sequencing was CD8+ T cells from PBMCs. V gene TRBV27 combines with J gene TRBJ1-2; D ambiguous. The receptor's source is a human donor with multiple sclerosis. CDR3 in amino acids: CASSFSGDYGYTF. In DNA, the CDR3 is TGTGCCAGCAGTTTTTCTGGGGACTATGGCTACACCTTC.